Listed here are 25 T cell receptor beta chains from one sample, sequenced in a study of OX40 agonist ivuxolimab in advanced cancers. The data were produced by immunoSEQ multiplex PCR, yet TCRdb's version contains in-frame clones alone and is incomplete. Altogether roughly 90,000 clones are present, approximately 90% being singletons, with the ten largest covering approximately 0.8%. Sample: CD4+ or CD8+ T cells sorted from blood, taken in a trial of the OX40 agonist ivuxolimab. The receptors stem from an adult with an advanced solid tumor such as melanoma, head and neck, liver or kidney cancer.

The rearrangement uses TRBV6-1 and TRBJ1-1; D possibly corresponds to TRBD1 (6 bases). Trimming took 5 bases from V and 12 from J, leaving 16 bases between them. This CDR3 comprises 12 residues. Germline-derived CDR1 and CDR2 are MNHNS and SASEGT. The CDR3 loop is CASSIGPGQTFF. CDR3 bases: TGTGCCAGCAGTATTGGACCGGGACAAACTTTCTTT.

This rearrangement joins TRBV7-2 to TRBJ2-2, with D perhaps being TRBD1 or TRBD2 (5 bases each). Germline lookup yields CDR1 SGHTA and CDR2 FQGNSA. Trimming left V 2 bases short and J 3 bases short, with 13 bases between. The CDR3 is 16 residues long. CDR3 sequence reads: CASSLNPGTDTGELFF. CDR3 sequence (DNA): TGTGCCAGCAGCTTAAATCCGGGGACGGACACCGGGGAGCTGTTTTTT. The complete variable domain, with remaining parts taken from reference TRBV7-2 and TRBJ2-2, reads GAGVSQSPSNKVTEKGKDVELRCDPISGHTALYWYRQSLGQGLEFLIYFQGNSAPDKSGLPSDRFSAERTGGSVSTLTIQRTQQEDSAVYLCASSLNPGTDTGELFFGEGSRLTVL.

V is TRBV28 and J is TRBJ1-1; D is undetermined. Germline V gene data show CDR1 as MDHEN and CDR2 as SYDVKM. CDR3 length equals 13 residues. Trimming shortened V by 3 bases and J by 2 bases, and 7 bases separated the two germline ends. This chain's CDR3 is CASSFWGNTEAFF. The CDR3 coding sequence is TGTGCCAGCAGTTTCTGGGGAAACACTGAAGCTTTCTTT.

The chain links TRBV27 to TRBJ1-3, with a possible D match to TRBD1 (6 bases). Per the germline V gene, CDR1 is MNHEY and CDR2 is SMNVEV (reference sequence). V gave up 5 bases and J gave up 0 bases, with 11 bases separating them. The CDR3 is 15 residues long. The CDR3 is CASSPGQPSGNTIYF. The CDR3 DNA sequence: TGTGCCAGCAGTCCAGGACAGCCCTCTGGAAACACCATATATTTT.

V is TRBV7-9 and J is TRBJ1-1; no clear D. Germline assignment: CDR1 SEHNR and CDR2 FQNEAQ (reference sequence). The CDR3 is made up of 13 amino acids. V was trimmed by 1 base and J by 6 bases, leaving 9 bases between them. CDR3 sequence (DNA): TGTGCCAGCAGCTTAGAACAGAGAGCTGAAGCTTTCTTT. Translation gives CASSLEQRAEAFF.

The J gene is TRBJ1-1, the V gene TRBV6-6; a possible D gene is TRBD1 (5 bases). V dropped 6 bases and J dropped 11 bases, with 16 bases sitting between them. The CDR3 totals 12 residues. Germline V gene data show CDR1 as MNHNY and CDR2 as SVGAGI (reference sequence). The CDR3 DNA reads as TGTGCCAGCAGGACCCGGGACTTAGGGGCTTTCTTT. This sequence encodes CASRTRDLGAFF.

J is TRBJ1-1 and V is TRBV7-9; 7 bases line up with TRBD1. The CDR3 runs 13 residues. The V and J ends lost 1 base and 5 bases, in that order; junction bases with no gene match: 1. Germline V CDR1 and CDR2: SEHNR, FQNEAQ (reference sequence). The CDR3 nucleotides read TGTGCCAGCAGCTTAGAGGGGGCAACTGAAGCTTTCTTT. Its protein is CASSLEGATEAFF.

The V and J genes are TRBV7-2 and TRBJ1-1, with TRBD1 matching 7 bases. This CDR3 has 15 residues. The germline CDR1 and CDR2 sequences are SGHTA and FQGNSA. V gave up 8 bases and J gave up 0 bases; unmatched junction bases: 9. The CDR3 DNA sequence: TGTGCCAGCGCACTCTTGACAGGGATGAACACTGAAGCTTTCTTT. Translating gives CASALLTGMNTEAFF.

This chain connects TRBV9 to TRBJ2-2, with 7 bases identical to TRBD2. Losses at the gene ends were 2 bases for V and 2 bases for J; bases not matched to a gene: 3. Germline CDR1 and CDR2: SGDLS and YYNGEE. The CDR3 is made up of 15 amino acids. CDR3 region: CASSVGGTNTGELFF. Here the CDR3 DNA reads TGTGCCAGCAGCGTGGGAGGGACTAACACCGGGGAGCTGTTTTTT.

This clone was counted once. This chain joins TRBV5-1 and TRBJ2-5; no clear D gene. Trimming left V 7 bases short and J 6 bases short, with 16 bases between. The CDR3 totals 13 residues. Germline V gives CDR1 SGHRS, CDR2 YFSETQ. The CDR3 bases are TGCGCCAGCCAGGACCCGCCCAGGCAGACCCAGTACTTC. This sequence encodes CASQDPPRQTQYF.

The chain uses TRBV11-3 and TRBJ1-5; 10 positions match TRBD1. CDR3 length equals 18 residues. In germline, CDR1 is SGHNT, CDR2 YENEEA. Trimming at V came to 1 base and at J to 7 bases, leaving 13 bases not matched to a gene. The CDR3 loop is CASSLAPRDRGFTQPQHF. Written as DNA, the CDR3 is TGTGCCAGCAGCTTAGCGCCCCGGGACAGGGGTTTTACGCAGCCCCAGCATTTT. The variable domain in full, completed from reference TRBV11-3 and TRBJ1-5, reads EAGVVQSPRYKIIEKKQPVAFWCNPISGHNTLYWYLQNLGQGPELLIRYENEEAVDDSQLPKDRFSAERLKGVDSTLKIQPAELGDSAVYLCASSLAPRDRGFTQPQHFGDGTRLSIL.

This sequence joins TRBV7-2 and TRBJ1-5, with a possible D match to TRBD1 (5 bases). The CDR3 extends over 15 amino acids. CDR1 SGHTA and CDR2 FQGNSA come from the germline V gene. Trimming stripped 3 bases from V and 5 bases from J, with 14 bases between. CDR3 sequence: CASSLGGGVDQPQHF. The CDR3 nucleotides read TGTGCCAGCAGCTTGGGCGGGGGGGTTGATCAGCCCCAGCATTTT.

V is TRBV14 and J is TRBJ2-3; tentative D call: TRBD1 (5 bases). The CDR3 covers 16 residues. Germline values: CDR1 SGHDN, CDR2 FVKESK. Trimming removed 0 bases at V and 0 bases at J, with 10 bases between. The CDR3 nucleotides are TGTGCCAGCAGCCAAGATAGGACAATTAGCACAGATACGCAGTATTTT. Its translation: CASSQDRTISTDTQYF.

This sequence joins TRBV19 and TRBJ1-4; D not resolved. This CDR3 has 16 amino acids. V lost 5 bases to trimming and J lost 3 bases, with 16 bases between them. CDR1 is LNHDA, CDR2 SQIVND, per germline (reference sequence). Here the CDR3 DNA reads TGTGCCAGTAGTCCGCGAAGGGCCTCTTCTAATGAAAAACTGTTTTTT. It is translated as CASSPRRASSNEKLFF.

This chain uses TRBV27 with TRBJ1-3; D call uncertain. The CDR3 contains 14 residues. The V gene lost 7 bases and the J gene lost 4 bases, with 14 bases spanning the gap. The V gene's germline CDR1 is MNHEY and CDR2 SMNVEV (reference sequence). CDR3 coding DNA: TGTGCCAGCACCTCCCCGGGGTCCGGAAACACCATATATTTT. It codes for CASTSPGSGNTIYF.

The J gene is TRBJ2-5, the V gene TRBV27; TRBD1 or TRBD2 may be the D gene (5 bases each). Germline loops: CDR1 MNHEY, CDR2 SMNVEV (reference sequence). This CDR3 is 16 amino acids long. V lost 1 base and J lost 4, with 16 bases in between. CDR3 protein: CASSLWGSPAIETQYF. Here the CDR3 DNA reads TGTGCCAGCAGTTTATGGGGGTCTCCCGCGATAGAGACCCAGTACTTC.

V and J are TRBV2 and TRBJ1-4; D is possibly TRBD1 (5 bases). Trimming removed 2 bases from V and 5 bases from J, with 9 bases in between. CDR3 length: 14 residues. Germline V gene lookup returns CDR1 SNHLY and CDR2 FYNNEI. In nucleotides, the CDR3 is TGTGCCAGCAGTGAATCAGGGAACAATGAAAAACTGTTTTTT. Amino acid sequence: CASSESGNNEKLFF.

The chain carries TRBV28 and TRBJ1-6; D may be TRBD1 (6 bases). Germline assignment: CDR1 MDHEN and CDR2 SYDVKM. Trimming stripped 5 bases from V and 9 bases from J, with 14 bases between. The CDR3 sequence is 14 residues long. For the CDR3, the DNA is TGTGCCAGCAGTCGCCGGGGGGGCGGTTCACCCCTCCACTTT. Amino acid sequence: CASSRRGGGSPLHF.

The chain employs TRBV28 and TRBJ1-1; D call uncertain. This CDR3 has 11 residues. The germline V gene encodes CDR1 MDHEN and CDR2 SYDVKM. Trimming left V 1 base short and J 12 bases short, with 9 bases between. The CDR3 region has the DNA TGTGCCAGCAGTTTATTGGGTGGATCTTTCTTT. This gives the protein CASSLLGGSFF.

Here the CDR3 DNA reads TGTGCCAGCACCGAGGGCGGACTACAGGAGCAGTTCTTC. Translated, it gives CASTEGGLQEQFF. J is TRBJ2-1 and V is TRBV6-6; D may be TRBD2 (6 bases). Germline V gives CDR1 MNHNY, CDR2 SVGAGI (reference sequence). This CDR3 contains 13 residues. V lost 7 bases and J 10 bases, leaving 17 bases between the germline ends.

This chain joins TRBV7-3 and TRBJ1-2; 7 bases align to TRBD1. Trimming at V came to 5 bases and at J to 4 bases, leaving 10 bases not matched to a gene. Germline CDR1 SGHTA, CDR2 FQGTGA. CDR3 length: 15 amino acids. CDR3 residues: CASSQGQVGVYGYTF. Here the CDR3 DNA reads TGTGCCAGCAGCCAAGGACAGGTTGGAGTCTATGGCTACACCTTC.

This clone appeared a single time. As DNA, the CDR3 is TGTGCCAGCAGCTTACAAGGGCGGGGGAGCTACAATGAGCAGTTCTTC. This sequence encodes CASSLQGRGSYNEQFF. The chain combines TRBV7-8 with TRBJ2-1; TRBD2 aligns across 7 bases. The germline V gene has CDR1 SGHVS and CDR2 FQNEAQ. This CDR3 has 16 amino acids. The ends lost 2 bases at V and 3 bases at J; junction bases unmatched: 7.

The chain joins TRBV10-1 to TRBJ2-5; D unclear. V lost 4 bases and J 3 bases, leaving 9 bases between the germline ends. This CDR3 is 13 amino acids long. CDR1 is WNHNN, CDR2 SYGVQD, per germline (reference sequence). The CDR3 is CASSAQQKETQYF. For the CDR3, the DNA is TGCGCCAGCAGTGCTCAACAGAAAGAGACCCAGTACTTC.

The rearrangement joins TRBV28 to TRBJ2-7; D remains unclear. V lost 2 bases, J lost 1 base, and 3 bases lay in between. CDR1 and CDR2 (germline): MDHEN, SYDVKM. The CDR3 is 12 amino acids. CDR3 in amino acids: CASSLKSYEQYF. CDR3 in DNA: TGTGCCAGCAGTTTAAAGTCCTACGAGCAGTACTTC.

This rearrangement joins TRBV5-1 to TRBJ1-2; D ambiguous. This CDR3 spans 14 amino acids. Germline CDR1 reads SGHRS; CDR2 reads YFSETQ. The V end lost 2 bases, the J end lost 7 bases, and 15 bases lay between the germline ends. As DNA, the CDR3 is TGCGCCAGCAGCTTAACGGTGGAGTGGAGTGGCTACACCTTC. This codes for CASSLTVEWSGYTF. Drawing the rest from reference TRBV5-1 and TRBJ1-2, the complete variable domain is KAGVTQTPRYLIKTRGQQVTLSCSPISGHRSVSWYQQTPGQGLQFLFEYFSETQRNKGNFPGRFSGRQFSNSRSEMNVSTLELGDSALYLCASSLTVEWSGYTFGSGTRLTVV.